The 17 T cell receptor beta chains below come from one sample, sequenced in a study of immune cell composition in non-small cell lung cancer. Clones were read by immunoSEQ multiplex PCR, and TCRdb kept only the in-frame ones, dropping some. The repertoire holds around 3,100 clones, with 65% to 85% as singletons. The specimen was lung tumor tissue. These receptor sequences come from a human donor with non-small cell lung cancer.

J is TRBJ2-5 and V is TRBV11-2, with 9 bases that match TRBD2. Germline V CDR1 and CDR2: SGHAT, FQNNGV. The length of the CDR3 is 17 residues. V shed 2 bases, J shed 4 bases, and the junction held 11 bases outside the gene matches. CDR3 sequence reads: CASSLRGVAGARETQYF. CDR3 coding DNA: TGTGCCAGCAGCTTAAGGGGAGTAGCGGGAGCGAGAGAGACCCAGTACTTC.

V and J are TRBV28 and TRBJ1-1; no firm D call. The CDR3 covers 14 residues. V was clipped by 4 bases and J by 8 bases, with 17 bases between them. Germline-derived CDR1 and CDR2 are MDHEN and SYDVKM. The CDR3 region is CASSSPGGRSEAFF. The CDR3 bases are TGTGCCAGCAGTTCGCCGGGAGGCCGGTCGGAAGCTTTCTTT.

The CDR3 spells CGTYAEGAGNYGYTF. DNA for the CDR3: TGTGGCACGTATGCTGAGGGGGCTGGTAACTATGGCTACACCTTC. The V call is TRBV28, the J call TRBJ1-2; 7 bases line up with TRBD1. CDR3 size: 15 residues. CDR1 is MDHEN and CDR2 is SYDVKM in the germline V gene.

This chain joins TRBV6-5 and TRBJ2-7, with 9 positions matching TRBD1. The CDR3 consists of 15 residues. Germline trimming cut 7 bases from V and 5 bases from J; bases unmatched to any gene: 12. Germline CDR1 reads MNHEY; CDR2 reads SVGAGI. The CDR3 loop is CASTPLPGTGNEQYF. For the CDR3, the DNA is TGTGCCAGCACCCCCCTCCCCGGGACAGGGAACGAGCAGTACTTC.

As for this clone: This CDR3 is also generated by other DNA sequences in the sample. The V call is TRBV27, the J call TRBJ1-6, with 7 nucleotides matching TRBD1. The germline V gene has CDR1 MNHEY and CDR2 SMNVEV (reference sequence). The CDR3 consists of 13 residues. V shed 4 bases and J 7 bases; nucleotides not matched to a gene: 1. The CDR3 DNA reads TGTGCCAGCAGTTGGGACAGCAATTCACCCCTCCACTTT. Translated, it gives CASSWDSNSPLHF.

The chain has TRBV4-2 and TRBJ2-1; 11 nucleotides match TRBD2. This CDR3 spans 15 amino acids. Germline CDR1 reads LGHNA; CDR2 reads YNFKEQ. Trimming removed 3 bases from V and 4 bases from J; junction bases left unmatched: 2. The CDR3 spells CASSQGLADYNEQFF. In DNA form, the CDR3 reads TGTGCCAGCAGCCAGGGACTAGCGGATTACAATGAGCAGTTCTTC.

This clone showed up just a few times. The chain is built from TRBV9 and TRBJ2-7; tentatively, D is TRBD2 (6 bases). Trimming left V 0 bases short and J 0 bases short, with 13 bases between. The CDR3 totals 16 residues. Germline assignment: CDR1 SGDLS and CDR2 YYNGEE. The DNA of the CDR3 is TGTGCCAGCAGCGTAGACGGTGGGGGGACCTCCTACGAGCAGTACTTC. This encodes CASSVDGGGTSYEQYF.

The rearrangement links TRBV6-5 to TRBJ1-4, with 7 bases aligning to TRBD1. There are 15 residues in the CDR3. Germline-derived CDR1 and CDR2 are MNHEY and SVGAGI. With V trimmed by 3 bases and J by 2 bases, 3 bases remained unmatched. CDR3 protein: CASSYTTGTNEKLFF. CDR3 in DNA: TGTGCCAGCAGTTATACGACAGGGACTAATGAAAAACTGTTTTTT.

In nucleotides, the CDR3 is TGCAGCGTAACCGTTGCGGGAGCCGGGGAGCTGTTTTTT. This translates into CSVTVAGAGELFF. The chain recombines TRBV29-1 with TRBJ2-2, with TRBD2 matching over 7 bases. The CDR3 length is 13 residues. Unmatched junction bases numbered 7, after V lost 6 bases and J lost 6 bases. The V gene's germline CDR1 is SQVTM and CDR2 ANQGSEA.

The chain links TRBV19 to TRBJ1-4; D may be TRBD1 (6 bases). V lost 3 bases to trimming and J lost 10 bases, with 18 bases between them. Germline-derived CDR1 and CDR2 are LNHDA and SQIVND (reference sequence). The CDR3 contains 15 residues. In DNA form, the CDR3 reads TGTGCCAGTAGTATCGGAGCAGGGGCGAGCGGAAAACTGTTTTTT. The encoded protein is CASSIGAGASGKLFF.

The chain joins TRBV30 to TRBJ2-5, with D unclear. V shed 1 base and J shed 6 bases, with 9 bases lying between them. CDR3 length: 12 residues. Per the germline V gene, CDR1 is GTSNPN and CDR2 is SVGIG (reference sequence). This CDR3 reads CAWSDLWQTQYF. Written as DNA, the CDR3 is TGTGCCTGGAGTGATCTTTGGCAGACCCAGTACTTC. The full variable domain, rest sourced from reference TRBV30 and TRBJ2-5, is SQTIHQWPATLVQPVGSPLSLECTVEGTSNPNLYWYRQAAGRGLQLLFYSVGIGQISSEVPQNLSASRPQDRQFILSSKKLLLSDSGFYLCAWSDLWQTQYFGPGTRLLVL.

The chain employs TRBV30 and TRBJ2-2; D is uncertain. Germline CDR1 and CDR2: GTSNPN and SVGIG (reference sequence). V was trimmed by 3 bases and J by 5 bases, leaving 7 bases between them. The CDR3 length is 12 residues. This chain's CDR3 is CAWRWATGELFF. CDR3 coding DNA: TGTGCCTGGAGGTGGGCGACCGGGGAGCTGTTTTTT.

This clone appeared a single time. This chain's CDR3 is CASSIQGRRETQYF. CDR3 nucleotides: TGTGCCAGCAGTATACAGGGACGGCGAGAGACCCAGTACTTC. This sequence joins TRBV28 and TRBJ2-5, with a weak D call TRBD1 (6 bases). Germline CDR1 MDHEN, CDR2 SYDVKM. Between the trimmed V and J ends, which lost 5 bases and 4 bases, there was a span of 14 bases. This CDR3 comprises 14 residues.

This chain links TRBV28 with TRBJ1-4; perhaps TRBD1 as D (5 bases). V lost 3 bases and J lost 10, with 9 bases in between. The V gene's germline CDR1 is MDHEN and CDR2 SYDVKM. This CDR3 spans 12 amino acids. The CDR3 nucleotides read TGTGCCAGCAGTTTGGGGCCGGGAAAACTGTTTTTT. Protein sequence: CASSLGPGKLFF.

The V gene is TRBV7-9, the J gene TRBJ2-1; D remains ambiguous. V lost 5 bases, J lost 2 bases, and 10 bases lay in between. Looked up from germline, CDR1 is SEHNR and CDR2 is FQNEAQ (reference sequence). This CDR3 has 14 amino acids. The DNA for the CDR3 is TGTGCCAGCAGCCCCAACTTCCCCTACAATGAGCAGTTCTTC. It codes for CASSPNFPYNEQFF. Complete variable domain (other parts from reference TRBV7-9 and TRBJ2-1): DTGVSQNPRHKITKRGQNVTFRCDPISEHNRLYWYRQTLGQGPEFLTYFQNEAQLEKSRLLSDRFSAERPKGSFSTLEIQRTEQGDSAMYLCASSPNFPYNEQFFGPGTRLTVL.

The chain recombines TRBV27 with TRBJ2-6; tentative D call: TRBD1 (6 bases). V was clipped by 3 bases and J by 1 base, with 13 bases between them. The CDR3 is 17 amino acids. Germline V gene lookup returns CDR1 MNHEY and CDR2 SMNVEV (reference sequence). The CDR3 protein is CASSLGQFKSGANVLTF. For the CDR3, the DNA is TGTGCCAGCAGTTTGGGACAATTCAAGTCTGGGGCCAACGTCCTGACTTTC.

The CDR3 protein is CASSAGQGAEKLFF. Written as DNA, the CDR3 is TGTGCCAGCAGTGCAGGACAGGGCGCTGAAAAACTGTTTTTT. V and J are TRBV6-1 and TRBJ1-4, with 8 bases aligning to TRBD1. J gave up 7 bases and V 4 bases, and 5 bases lay outside the gene matches. The CDR3 is 14 amino acids. CDR1 MNHNS and CDR2 SASEGT come from the germline V gene.